This T cell receptor beta chain was retrieved from a study of metastatic and nonmetastatic thyroid tumors. Whole-study context: Malignant thyroid and benign thyroid patients provided blood and tumor or nodule tissue whose repertoires were compared.

The table lists this clone with many counts. As yet, its antigen is unknown. In the original workflow: The study took CDR3 differences across clinicopathological groups and made a distant-metastasis classifier for papillary thyroid cancer from them. TCRdb redid the clone calls on the PCR reads using MiXCR. For this entry, the V and J calls and clone size follow TCRdb and not the study's own pipeline. The sample has roughly 18,000 clones; about 27% are singletons. The CDR3 has 17 amino acids. Germline V gives CDR1 SGHVS, CDR2 FQNEAQ. V lost 5 bases to trimming and J lost 0 bases; unmatched junction nucleotides: 9. Study-level points and caveats: It was reported that TCR beta diversity was significantly higher in malignant thyroid tumors than benign nodules, in blood and tumor.

Treatment of any kind had been given to no patient before thyroid surgery. The sequence derives from a female donor with papillary thyroid cancer or a benign thyroid nodule (not recorded which). Some clones in this sample may be carry-over from other donors' samples. The sample comprised tumor tissue. The chain couples TRBV7-8 to TRBJ1-5, with TRBD1 matching over 8 bases. This CDR3 is CASSPSDRGGSNQPQHF. The DNA of the CDR3 is TGTGCCAGCAGCCCGTCCGACAGGGGCGGTAGCAATCAGCCCCAGCATTTT.